A selection of T cell receptor beta chains follows, all from one sample in a study of T cell responses to AZD1222 COVID-19 vaccine. Profiling relied on immunoSEQ multiplex PCR, and the TCRdb table lists in-frame clones only, not all of them. The data contain approximately 150,000 clones, about 92% of them singletons. Here the sequenced sample was peripheral blood, taken 28 days after the second AZD1222 dose. These receptors came from an adult who received the AZD1222 COVID-19 vaccine. CDR3s include the opening cysteine and the closing phenylalanine or tryptophan. D genes are given only for firm matches. Not all rows give a size; the values are once, few, many and, for expanded clones, a class.

cdr3_length d_call clone_size j_call v_call cdr3_nt cdr3_aa
14 - - TRBJ2-7 TRBV21-1 TGTGCCAGCAGCAAACCGGTAAGGAACTACGAGCAGTACTTC CASSKPVRNYEQYF
12 - - TRBJ2-2 TRBV19 TGTGCCAGTAGCCCGGGCCACTTTGAGCTGTTTTTT CASSPGHFELFF
15 TRBD2 - TRBJ2-1 TRBV18 TGTGCCAGCTCCCAGACTAGCGGGAGACTGGATGAGCAGTTCTTC CASSQTSGRLDEQFF
15 - - TRBJ1-5 TRBV4-1 TGCGCCAGCAGCCAAGTGGGGGCTCTGGGTCAGCCCCAGCATTTT CASSQVGALGQPQHF
18 - - TRBJ1-3 TRBV11-3 TGTGCCAGCAGCCAACCCCGTGGACGGGGGTTAGCGGGAAACACCATATATTTT CASSQPRGRGLAGNTIYF
14 - - TRBJ1-6 TRBV6-5 TGTGCCAGCAGTTTAACAGGAAGTAATTCACCCCTCCACTTT CASSLTGSNSPLHF
16 TRBD1 once TRBJ1-2 TRBV4-1 TGCGCCAGCAGCCAGGTGACAGGGGAATCCAACTATGGCTACACCTTC CASSQVTGESNYGYTF
15 - - TRBJ2-7 TRBV4-2 TGTGCCAGCAGCCAAGACCGGGATCCGCTGGGGGGGCAGTACTTC CASSQDRDPLGGQYF
13 - - TRBJ1-1 TRBV5-4 TGTGCCAGCAGCTTCGGCCCGAACACTGAAGCTTTCTTT CASSFGPNTEAFF
18 TRBD2 - TRBJ2-1 TRBV6-2/TRBV6-3 TGTGCCAGCAGTTACAGGGGACTTAGCGGGAGGTCCTACAATGAGCAGTTCTTC CASSYRGLSGRSYNEQFF
15 - - TRBJ1-1 TRBV6-1 TGTGCCAGCAGTGAGGGTATGGTAGGGAACACTGAAGCTTTCTTT CASSEGMVGNTEAFF
15 TRBD2 - TRBJ2-1 TRBV28 TGTGCCAGCAGAATAGCGGGAGCTCGATACAATGAGCAGTTCTTC CASRIAGARYNEQFF
19 TRBD1 - TRBJ1-1 TRBV9 TGTGCCAGCAGCTACTCCCCGGTTGGGACAGGGGGAGGGAACACTGAAGCTTTCTTT CASSYSPVGTGGGNTEAFF
11 - - TRBJ2-7 TRBV7-8 TGTGCCAGCAGCTCCACCTACGAGCAGTACTTC CASSSTYEQYF
14 TRBD1 - TRBJ2-5 TRBV28 TGTGCCAGCAGAGGGACAGCTCTACAAGAGACCCAGTACTTC CASRGTALQETQYF
16 - once TRBJ2-1 TRBV21-1 TGTGCCAGCAGCAAACTCCAAATCCGGACGCGATATGAGCAGTTCTTC CASSKLQIRTRYEQFF
16 - - TRBJ2-6 TRBV5-1 TGCGCCAGCAGCTTGGCCTTACTTTCTGGGGCCAACGTCCTGACTTTC CASSLALLSGANVLTF
16 - - TRBJ2-6 TRBV10-2 TGCGCCAGCAGTGAGTCGGGTAGCTCTGGGGCCAACGTCCTGACTTTC CASSESGSSGANVLTF
16 - - TRBJ2-3 TRBV10-3 TGTGCCATCAGTGACCTCACTATAGGGGGCACAGATACGCAGTATTTT CAISDLTIGGTDTQYF
15 - - TRBJ1-5 TRBV27 TGTGCCAGCAGTTTATCGGGCAGTAGCAATCAGCCCCAGCATTTT CASSLSGSSNQPQHF
15 - few TRBJ1-5 TRBV28 TGTGCCAGCAGTAGACAGTTATATAGCAATCAGCCCCAGCATTTT CASSRQLYSNQPQHF
12 - - TRBJ2-1 TRBV6-5 TGTGCCACTCTAAACAGGTTTAATGAGCAGTTCTTC CATLNRFNEQFF